This T cell receptor (beta chain) was sequenced for a study of blood T cell repertoires in COVID-19. In the study's own analysis: Using reference gene primer amplification, nucleated cell counts were estimated. Profiling relied on immunoSEQ multiplex PCR, and the TCRdb table lists in-frame clones only, not all of them. V, J and clone size were drawn from that table, and D and trimming were deduced from the DNA. The profile shows some 350,000 clones, approximately 88% of them singletons. This TCR came from a woman in her 30s with COVID-19, enrolled during active disease. Sequencing was done on a sample of peripheral blood.

The DNA of the CDR3 is TGTGCCACCCATCTGGAGGCCGGGACAGAGGCTTTCTTT. Its translation is CATHLEAGTEAFF. The J gene is TRBJ1-1, the V gene TRBV10-3; 7 bases fit TRBD1. The V gene's germline CDR1 is ENHRY and CDR2 SYGVKD. V was clipped by 10 bases and J by 11 bases; unmatched bases: 16. The CDR3 has 13 amino acids.